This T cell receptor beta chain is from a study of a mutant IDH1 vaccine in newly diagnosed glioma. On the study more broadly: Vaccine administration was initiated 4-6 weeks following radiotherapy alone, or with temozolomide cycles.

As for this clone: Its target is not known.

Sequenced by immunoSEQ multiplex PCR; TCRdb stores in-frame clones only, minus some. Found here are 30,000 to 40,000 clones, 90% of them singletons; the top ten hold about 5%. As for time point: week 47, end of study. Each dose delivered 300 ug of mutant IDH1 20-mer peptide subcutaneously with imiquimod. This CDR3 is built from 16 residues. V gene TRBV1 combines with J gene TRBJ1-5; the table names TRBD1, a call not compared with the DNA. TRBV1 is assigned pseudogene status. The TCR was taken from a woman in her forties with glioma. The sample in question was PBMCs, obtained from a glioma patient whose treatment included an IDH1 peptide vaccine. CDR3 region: CTSSRRDRGGNQPQHF. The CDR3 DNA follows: TGCACCAGCAGCCGCCGGGACAGGGGGGGCAATCAGCCCCAGCATTTT.